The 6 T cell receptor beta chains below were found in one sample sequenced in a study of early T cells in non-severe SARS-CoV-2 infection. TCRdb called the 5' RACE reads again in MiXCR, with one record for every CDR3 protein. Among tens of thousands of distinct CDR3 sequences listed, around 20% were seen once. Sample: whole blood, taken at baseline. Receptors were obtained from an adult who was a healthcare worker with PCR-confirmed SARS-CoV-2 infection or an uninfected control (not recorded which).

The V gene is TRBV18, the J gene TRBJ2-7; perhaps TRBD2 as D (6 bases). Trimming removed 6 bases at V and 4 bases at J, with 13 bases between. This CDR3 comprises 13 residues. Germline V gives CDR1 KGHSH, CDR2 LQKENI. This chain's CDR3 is CASSTGGAYEQYF. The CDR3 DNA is TGTGCCAGCTCGACCGGAGGGGCGTACGAGCAGTACTTC.

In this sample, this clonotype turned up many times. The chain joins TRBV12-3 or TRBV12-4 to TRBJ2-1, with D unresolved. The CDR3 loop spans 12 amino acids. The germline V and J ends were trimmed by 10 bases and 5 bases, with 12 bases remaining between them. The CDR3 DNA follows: TGTGCCACCGAAGGATCGGACAATGAGCAGTTCTTC. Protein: CATEGSDNEQFF.

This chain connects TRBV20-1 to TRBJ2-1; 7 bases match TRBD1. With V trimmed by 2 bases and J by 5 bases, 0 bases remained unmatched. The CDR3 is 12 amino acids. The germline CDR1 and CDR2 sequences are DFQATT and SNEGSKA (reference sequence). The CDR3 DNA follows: TGCAGTGCTAGACAGGGGGACAATGAGCAGTTCTTC. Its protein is CSARQGDNEQFF.

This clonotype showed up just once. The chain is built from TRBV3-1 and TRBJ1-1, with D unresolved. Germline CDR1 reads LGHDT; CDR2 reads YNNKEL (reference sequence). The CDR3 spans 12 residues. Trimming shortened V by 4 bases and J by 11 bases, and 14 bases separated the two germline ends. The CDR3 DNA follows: TGTGCCAGCAGCCCGCTGGAGGGTCGGGCTTTCTTT. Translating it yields CASSPLEGRAFF.

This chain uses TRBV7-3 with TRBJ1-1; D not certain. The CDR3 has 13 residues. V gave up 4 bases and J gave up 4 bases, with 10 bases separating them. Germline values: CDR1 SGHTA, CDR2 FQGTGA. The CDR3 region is CASSSGYGTEAFF. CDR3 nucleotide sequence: TGTGCCAGCAGCTCTGGGTACGGCACTGAAGCTTTCTTT.

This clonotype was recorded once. The CDR3 protein is CASSLAGVYTGELFF. The CDR3 nucleotides are TGTGCCAGCAGCTTAGCGGGGGTGTACACCGGGGAGCTGTTTTTT. The chain is built from TRBV7-2 and TRBJ2-2; possibly TRBD1 or TRBD2 for D (5 bases each). The CDR3 is 15 residues long. The germline V gene has CDR1 SGHTA and CDR2 FQGNSA. Trimming left V 0 bases short and J 3 bases short, with 8 bases between.